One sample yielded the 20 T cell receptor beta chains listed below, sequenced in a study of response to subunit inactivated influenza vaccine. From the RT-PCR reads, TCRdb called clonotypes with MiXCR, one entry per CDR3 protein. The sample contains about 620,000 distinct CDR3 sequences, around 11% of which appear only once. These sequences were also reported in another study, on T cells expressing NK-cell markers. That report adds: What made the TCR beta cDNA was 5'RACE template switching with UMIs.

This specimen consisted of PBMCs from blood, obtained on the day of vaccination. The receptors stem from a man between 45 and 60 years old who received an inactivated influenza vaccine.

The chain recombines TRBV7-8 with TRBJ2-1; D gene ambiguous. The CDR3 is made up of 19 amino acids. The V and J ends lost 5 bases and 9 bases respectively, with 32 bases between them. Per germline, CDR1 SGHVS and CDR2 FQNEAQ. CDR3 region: CASSLRVVGWGTSDSEQFF. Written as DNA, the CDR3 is TGTGCCAGCAGCCTCAGAGTTGTAGGATGGGGTACGAGCGATAGTGAGCAGTTCTTC.

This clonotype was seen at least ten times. Written as DNA, the CDR3 is TGTGCCAGCAGCCCTGCGCGGTACAATGAGCAGTTCTTC. This encodes CASSPARYNEQFF. This chain links TRBV7-8 with TRBJ2-1; the D is unclear. This CDR3 has 13 amino acids. Germline CDR1 and CDR2: SGHVS and FQNEAQ. V lost 5 bases to trimming and J lost 4 bases, with 9 bases between them.

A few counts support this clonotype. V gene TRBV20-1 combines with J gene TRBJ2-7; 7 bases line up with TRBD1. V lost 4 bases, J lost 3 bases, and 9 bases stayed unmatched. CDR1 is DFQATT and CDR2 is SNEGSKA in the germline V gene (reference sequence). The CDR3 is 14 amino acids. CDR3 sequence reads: CSATPRDRYYEQYF. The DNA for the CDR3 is TGCAGTGCTACCCCCCGGGACAGATACTACGAGCAGTACTTC.

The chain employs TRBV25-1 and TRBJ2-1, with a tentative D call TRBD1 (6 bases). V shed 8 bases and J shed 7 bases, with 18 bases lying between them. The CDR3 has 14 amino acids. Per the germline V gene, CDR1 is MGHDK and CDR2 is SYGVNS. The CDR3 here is CASQRSGQLNEQFF. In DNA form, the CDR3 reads TGTGCCAGCCAAAGGTCAGGACAGTTGAATGAGCAGTTCTTC.

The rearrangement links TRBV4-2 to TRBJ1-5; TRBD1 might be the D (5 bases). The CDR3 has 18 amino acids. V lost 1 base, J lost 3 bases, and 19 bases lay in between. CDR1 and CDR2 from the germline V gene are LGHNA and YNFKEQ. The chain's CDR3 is CASSQVDRGVAPNQPQHF. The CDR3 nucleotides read TGTGCCAGCAGCCAAGTGGACCGGGGCGTAGCCCCCAATCAGCCCCAGCATTTT.

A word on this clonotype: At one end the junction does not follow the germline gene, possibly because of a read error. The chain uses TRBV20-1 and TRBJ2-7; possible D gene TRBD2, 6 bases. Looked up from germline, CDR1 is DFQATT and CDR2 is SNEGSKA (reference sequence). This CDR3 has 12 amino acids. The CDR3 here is CSTRAGSYEQYF. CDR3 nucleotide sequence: TGCAGTACTAGGGCGGGAAGCTACGAGCAGTACTTC.

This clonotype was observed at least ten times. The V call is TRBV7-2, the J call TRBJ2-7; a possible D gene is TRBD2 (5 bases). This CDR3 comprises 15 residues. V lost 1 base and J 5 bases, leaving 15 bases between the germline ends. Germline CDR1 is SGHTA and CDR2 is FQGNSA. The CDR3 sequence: CASSLVIGGGNEQYF. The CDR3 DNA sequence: TGTGCCAGCAGCTTAGTGATTGGAGGTGGCAACGAGCAGTACTTC.

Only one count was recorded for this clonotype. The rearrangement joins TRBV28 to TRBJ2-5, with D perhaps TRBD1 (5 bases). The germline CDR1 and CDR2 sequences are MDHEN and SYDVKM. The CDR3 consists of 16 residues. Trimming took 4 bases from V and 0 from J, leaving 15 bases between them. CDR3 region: CASSSNTRQYQETQYF. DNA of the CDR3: TGTGCCAGCAGTTCCAATACTCGACAGTACCAAGAGACCCAGTACTTC.

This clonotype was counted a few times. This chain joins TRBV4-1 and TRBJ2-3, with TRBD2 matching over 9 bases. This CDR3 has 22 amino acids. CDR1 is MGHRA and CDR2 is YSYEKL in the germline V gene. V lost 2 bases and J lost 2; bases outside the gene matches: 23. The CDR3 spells CASSQHPQKQPSGVAFTDTQYF. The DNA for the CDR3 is TGCGCCAGCAGCCAACATCCCCAGAAGCAGCCTAGCGGGGTCGCCTTCACAGATACGCAGTATTTT.

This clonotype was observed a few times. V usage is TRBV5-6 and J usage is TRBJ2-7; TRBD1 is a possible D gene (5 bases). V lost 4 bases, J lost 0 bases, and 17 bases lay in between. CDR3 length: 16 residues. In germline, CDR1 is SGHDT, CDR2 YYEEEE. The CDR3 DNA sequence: TGTGCCAGCAGCCCGGAAAAAAAGGGGCCCTCCTACGAGCAGTACTTC. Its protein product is CASSPEKKGPSYEQYF.

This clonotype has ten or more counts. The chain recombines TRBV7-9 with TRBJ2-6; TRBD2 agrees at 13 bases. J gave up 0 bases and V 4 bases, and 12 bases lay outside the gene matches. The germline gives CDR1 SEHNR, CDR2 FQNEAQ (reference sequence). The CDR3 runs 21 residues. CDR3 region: CASSSGLAGSSRVSGANVLTF. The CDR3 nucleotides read TGTGCCAGCAGCTCGGGACTAGCGGGGTCCTCCCGAGTCTCTGGGGCCAACGTCCTGACTTTC.

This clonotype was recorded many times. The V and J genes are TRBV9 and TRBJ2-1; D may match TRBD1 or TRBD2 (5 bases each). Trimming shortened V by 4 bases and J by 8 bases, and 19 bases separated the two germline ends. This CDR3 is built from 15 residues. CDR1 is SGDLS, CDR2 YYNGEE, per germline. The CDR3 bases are TGTGCCAGCAGCAAGACAGTAACCTCGCGGGATGAGCAGTTCTTC. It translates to CASSKTVTSRDEQFF.

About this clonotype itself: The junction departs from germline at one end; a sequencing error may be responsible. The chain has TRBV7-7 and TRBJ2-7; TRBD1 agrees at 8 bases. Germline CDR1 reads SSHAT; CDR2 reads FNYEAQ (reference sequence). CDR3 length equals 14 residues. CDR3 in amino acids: CASSMDRAAFEQYF. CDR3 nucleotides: TGTGCTAGCAGCATGGACAGGGCAGCTTTCGAGCAGTACTTC. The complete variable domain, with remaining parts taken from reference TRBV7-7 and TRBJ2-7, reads GAGVSQSPRYKVTKRGQDVTLRCDPISSHATLYWYQQALGQGPEFLTYFNYEAQPDKSGLPSDRFSAERPEGSISTLTIQRTEQRDSAMYRCASSMDRAAFEQYFGPGTRLTVT.

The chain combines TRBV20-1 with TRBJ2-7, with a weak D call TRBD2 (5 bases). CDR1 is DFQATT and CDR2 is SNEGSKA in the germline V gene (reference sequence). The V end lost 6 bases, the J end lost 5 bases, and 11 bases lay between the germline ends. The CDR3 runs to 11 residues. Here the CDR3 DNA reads TGCAGTGCGCGGGCGGGTCACGAGCAGTACTTC. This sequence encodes CSARAGHEQYF.

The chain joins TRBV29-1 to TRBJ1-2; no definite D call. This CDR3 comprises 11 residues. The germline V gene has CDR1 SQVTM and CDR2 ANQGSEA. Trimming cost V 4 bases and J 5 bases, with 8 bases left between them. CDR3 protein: CSVASSYGYTF. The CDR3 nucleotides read TGCAGCGTTGCCTCATCTTATGGCTACACCTTC.

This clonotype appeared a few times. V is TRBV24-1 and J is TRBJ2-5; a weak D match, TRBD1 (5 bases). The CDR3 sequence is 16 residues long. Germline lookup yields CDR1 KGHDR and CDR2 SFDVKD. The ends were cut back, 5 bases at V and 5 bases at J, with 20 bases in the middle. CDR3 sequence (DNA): TGTGCCACCAGTGTCTCCCCGGGCCTAGGGGTCGAGACCCAGTACTTC. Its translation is CATSVSPGLGVETQYF.

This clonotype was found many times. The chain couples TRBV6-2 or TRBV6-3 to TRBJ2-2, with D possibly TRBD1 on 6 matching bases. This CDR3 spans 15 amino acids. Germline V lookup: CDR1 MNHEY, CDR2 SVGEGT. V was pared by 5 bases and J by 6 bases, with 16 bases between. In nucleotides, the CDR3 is TGTGCCAGCAGTACGATACAGGGAATATCCGGGGAGCTGTTTTTT. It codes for CASSTIQGISGELFF.

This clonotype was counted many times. The CDR3 sequence is CASSLGTPSYEQYF. CDR3 sequence (DNA): TGCGCCAGCAGCTTGGGGACACCATCCTACGAGCAGTACTTC. The rearrangement uses TRBV5-1 and TRBJ2-7, with D perhaps matching TRBD1 (5 bases). With 0 bases removed from V and 1 base from J, the gap between germline ends came to 8 bases. Germline CDR1 is SGHRS and CDR2 is YFSETQ. The CDR3 runs to 14 residues.

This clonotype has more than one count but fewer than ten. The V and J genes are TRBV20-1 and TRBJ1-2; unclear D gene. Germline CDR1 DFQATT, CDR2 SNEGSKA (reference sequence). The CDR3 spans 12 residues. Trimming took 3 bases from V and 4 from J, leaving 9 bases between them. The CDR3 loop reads CSASGVVYGYTF. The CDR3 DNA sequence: TGCAGTGCTAGCGGGGTTGTCTATGGCTACACCTTC.

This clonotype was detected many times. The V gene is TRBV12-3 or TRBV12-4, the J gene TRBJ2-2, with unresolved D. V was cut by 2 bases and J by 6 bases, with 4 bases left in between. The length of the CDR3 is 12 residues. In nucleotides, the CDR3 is TGTGCCAGCAGTTTATCCTCCGGGGAGCTGTTTTTT. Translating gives CASSLSSGELFF.